The entry that follows covers one T cell receptor (beta chain) sequence. This sample was included in a study of blood T cell repertoires in COVID-19. Study processing details: Amplification of reference gene primers was used by the study to estimate nucleated cell counts. Method: immunoSEQ multiplex PCR; TCRdb's copy keeps in-frame clones and lacks some. That table is the source of V, J and clone size, and D and trimming were worked out from the DNA. This sample has 200,000 to 300,000 clones, with about 93% found just once. Trimming stripped 1 base from V and 7 bases from J, with 11 bases between. Germline lookup yields CDR1 SGHNT and CDR2 YYREEE (reference sequence). The CDR3 is 13 residues long. Those enrolled in Seattle joined during active infection and were followed longitudinally afterward.

What was sequenced was peripheral blood. The source is a man aged 30 to 39 with COVID-19, enrolled during active disease. V and J are TRBV5-4 and TRBJ2-5, with D possibly TRBD1 on 5 matching bases. The CDR3 here is CASSLQDQGTQYF. The CDR3 nucleotides are TGTGCCAGCAGCTTGCAGGATCAGGGGACCCAGTACTTC.